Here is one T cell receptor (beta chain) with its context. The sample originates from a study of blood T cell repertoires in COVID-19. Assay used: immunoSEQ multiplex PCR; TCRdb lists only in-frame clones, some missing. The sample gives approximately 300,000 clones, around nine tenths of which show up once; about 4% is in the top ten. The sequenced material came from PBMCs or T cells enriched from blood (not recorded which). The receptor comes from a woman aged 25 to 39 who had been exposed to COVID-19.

CDR3 nucleotide sequence: TGTGCCAGCAGCTCGGGACAGACGAACACTGAAGCTTTCTTT. As protein: CASSSGQTNTEAFF. The gene calls are TRBV7-3 and TRBJ1-1; TRBD1 matches 7 bases. Germline V gives CDR1 SGHTA, CDR2 FQGTGA. This CDR3 region has 14 residues. The trim removed 4 bases at V and 1 base at J, leaving 3 bases unmatched.